Sequencing of this TCR beta chain was carried out in a study of cytomegalovirus exposure and HLA in healthy donors. This PCR relied on a set of 60 Vbeta primers and 13 Jbeta primers. Measured with immunoSEQ multiplex PCR; TCRdb has only the in-frame clones, and not every one. The table shows about 140,000 clones, with approximately 80% occurring only once. Study outcomes and limitations: The sole available immune exposure information was CMV serostatus. There were reportedly fewer N-insertions in an Asian-associated ancestry cluster than the approximately 670-donor mean, in a later analysis.

Worth noting for this clone: Its target is unknown.

The J segment lost 2 bases and the V segment lost 10 bases, leaving 8 bases of the junction unmatched. The CDR3 contains 14 residues. The germline V gene encodes CDR1 LNHDA and CDR2 SQIVND (reference sequence). Sequences were obtained from PBMCs. The TCR was taken from a man aged 35 to 55 in good health and CMV-seronegative. The chain couples TRBV19 to TRBJ1-3, with 7 bases that match TRBD1. The CDR3, as DNA: TGTGCCATCCGGGACAGTGGTGCTGGAAACACCATATATTTT. It translates to CAIRDSGAGNTIYF.